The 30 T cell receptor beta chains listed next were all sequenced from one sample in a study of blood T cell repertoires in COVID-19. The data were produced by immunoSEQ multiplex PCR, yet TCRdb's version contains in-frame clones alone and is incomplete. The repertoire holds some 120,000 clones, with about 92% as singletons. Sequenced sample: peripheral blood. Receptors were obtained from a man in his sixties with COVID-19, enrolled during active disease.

The CDR3 DNA reads TGTGCCAGCAGAGGACAGGGGGCGATCAATGAGCAGTTCTTC. Translated: CASRGQGAINEQFF. J is TRBJ2-1 and V is TRBV2; 11 bases are shared with TRBD1. With 6 bases clipped from V and 6 bases from J, the junction kept 4 bases outside the gene matches. CDR1 and CDR2 (germline): SNHLY, FYNNEI. The CDR3 is made up of 14 amino acids. Full variable domain (remainder filled in from reference TRBV2 and TRBJ2-1): EPEVTQTPSHQVTQMGQEVILRCVPISNHLYFYWYRQILGQKVEFLVSFYNNEISEKSEIFDDQFSVERPDGSNFTLKIRSTKLEDSAMYFCASRGQGAINEQFFGPGTRLTVL.

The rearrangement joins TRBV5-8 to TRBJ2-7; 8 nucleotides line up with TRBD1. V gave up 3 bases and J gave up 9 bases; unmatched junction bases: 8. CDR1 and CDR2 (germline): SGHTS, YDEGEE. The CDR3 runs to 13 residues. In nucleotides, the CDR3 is TGTGCCAGCAGCTCCCGGGACAGGACGGGGCAGTACTTC. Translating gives CASSSRDRTGQYF.

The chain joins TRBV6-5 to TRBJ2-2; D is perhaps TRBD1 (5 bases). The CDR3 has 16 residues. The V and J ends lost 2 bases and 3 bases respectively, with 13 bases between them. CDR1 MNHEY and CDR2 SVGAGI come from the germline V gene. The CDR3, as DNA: TGTGCCAGCAGTTACCAGGGCAGGGTGGACACCGGGGAGCTGTTTTTT. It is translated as CASSYQGRVDTGELFF.

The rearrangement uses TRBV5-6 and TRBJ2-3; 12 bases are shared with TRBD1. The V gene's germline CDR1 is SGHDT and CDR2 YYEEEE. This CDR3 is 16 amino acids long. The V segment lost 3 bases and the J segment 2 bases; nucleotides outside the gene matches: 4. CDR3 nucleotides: TGTGCCAGCAGCTGGGGGACAGGGGGCTCCACAGATACGCAGTATTTT. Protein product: CASSWGTGGSTDTQYF. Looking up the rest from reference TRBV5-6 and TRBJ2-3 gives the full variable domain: DAGVTQSPTHLIKTRGQQVTLRCSPKSGHDTVSWYQQALGQGPQFIFQYYEEEERQRGNFPDRFSGHQFPNYSSELNVNALLLGDSALYLCASSWGTGGSTDTQYFGPGTRLTVL.

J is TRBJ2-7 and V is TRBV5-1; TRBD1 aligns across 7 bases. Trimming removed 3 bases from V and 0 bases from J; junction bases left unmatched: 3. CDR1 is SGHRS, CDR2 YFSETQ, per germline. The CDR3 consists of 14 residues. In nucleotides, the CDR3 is TGCGCCAGCAGCTCAAGACAGGGCTCCTACGAGCAGTACTTC. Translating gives CASSSRQGSYEQYF.

The CDR3 reads CASSQPRDSINEKLFF. The CDR3 bases are TGTGCCAGCAGTCAGCCCCGGGACAGTATTAATGAAAAACTGTTTTTT. The chain employs TRBV28 and TRBJ1-4, with TRBD1 matching 7 bases. V shed 5 bases and J 4 bases; nucleotides not matched to a gene: 10. The CDR3 length is 16 residues. The germline V gene has CDR1 MDHEN and CDR2 SYDVKM. Full variable domain (missing parts from reference TRBV28 and TRBJ1-4): DVKVTQSSRYLVKRTGEKVFLECVQDMDHENMFWYRQDPGLGLRLIYFSYDVKMKEKGDIPEGYSVSREKKERFSLILESASTNQTSMYLCASSQPRDSINEKLFFGSGTQLSVL.

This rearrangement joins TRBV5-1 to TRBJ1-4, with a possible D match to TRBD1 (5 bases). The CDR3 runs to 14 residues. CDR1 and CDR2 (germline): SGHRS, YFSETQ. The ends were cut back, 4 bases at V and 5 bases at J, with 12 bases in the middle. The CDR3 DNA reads TGCGCCAGCAGCCCGGGGGGTGGAAATGAAAAACTGTTTTTT. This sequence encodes CASSPGGGNEKLFF.

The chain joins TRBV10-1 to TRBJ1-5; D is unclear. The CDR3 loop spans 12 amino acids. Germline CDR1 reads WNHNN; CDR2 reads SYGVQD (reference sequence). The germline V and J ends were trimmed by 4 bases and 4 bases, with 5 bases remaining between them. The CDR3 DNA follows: TGCGCCAGCAGTGCTAATAATCAGCCCCAGCATTTT. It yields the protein CASSANNQPQHF.

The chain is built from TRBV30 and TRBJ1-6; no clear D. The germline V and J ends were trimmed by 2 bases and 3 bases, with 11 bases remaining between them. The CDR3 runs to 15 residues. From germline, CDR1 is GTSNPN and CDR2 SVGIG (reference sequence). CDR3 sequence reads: CAWSREGHYNSPLHF. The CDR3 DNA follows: TGTGCCTGGAGTAGAGAGGGTCACTATAATTCACCCCTCCACTTT.

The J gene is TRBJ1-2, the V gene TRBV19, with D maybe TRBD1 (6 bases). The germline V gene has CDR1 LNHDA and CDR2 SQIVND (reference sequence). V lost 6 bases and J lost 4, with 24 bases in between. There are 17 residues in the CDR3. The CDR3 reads CASSLSLYGDISYGYTF. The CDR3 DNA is TGTGCCAGTAGCCTCTCTTTGTACGGGGACATATCCTATGGCTACACCTTC.

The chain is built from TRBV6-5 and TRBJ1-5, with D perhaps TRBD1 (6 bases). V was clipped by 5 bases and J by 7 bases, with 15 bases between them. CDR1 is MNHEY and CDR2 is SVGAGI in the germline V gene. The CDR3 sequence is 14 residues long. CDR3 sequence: CASSTTGLGQPQHF. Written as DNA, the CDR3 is TGTGCCAGCAGTACCACAGGGTTAGGGCAGCCCCAGCATTTT.

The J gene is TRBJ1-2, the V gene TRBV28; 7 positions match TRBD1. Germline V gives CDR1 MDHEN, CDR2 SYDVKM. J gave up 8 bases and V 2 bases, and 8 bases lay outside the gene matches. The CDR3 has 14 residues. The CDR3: CASSLSQGVGGYTF. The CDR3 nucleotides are TGTGCCAGCAGTTTAAGCCAGGGGGTAGGCGGCTACACCTTC.

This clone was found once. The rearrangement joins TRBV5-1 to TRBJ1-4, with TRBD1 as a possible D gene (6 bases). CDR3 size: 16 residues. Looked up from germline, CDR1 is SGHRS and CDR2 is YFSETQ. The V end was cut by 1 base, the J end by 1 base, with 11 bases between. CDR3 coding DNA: TGCGCCAGCAGCTTGACAGGGAGGGGAACTAATGAAAAACTGTTTTTT. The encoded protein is CASSLTGRGTNEKLFF. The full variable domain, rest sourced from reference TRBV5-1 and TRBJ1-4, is KAGVTQTPRYLIKTRGQQVTLSCSPISGHRSVSWYQQTPGQGLQFLFEYFSETQRNKGNFPGRFSGRQFSNSRSEMNVSTLELGDSALYLCASSLTGRGTNEKLFFGSGTQLSVL.

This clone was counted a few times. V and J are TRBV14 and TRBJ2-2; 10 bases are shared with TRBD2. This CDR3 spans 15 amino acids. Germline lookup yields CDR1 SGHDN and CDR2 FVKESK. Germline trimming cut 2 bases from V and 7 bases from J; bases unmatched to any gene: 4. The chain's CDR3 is CASSQLAGAGGELFF. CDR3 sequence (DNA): TGTGCCAGCAGCCAACTAGCGGGAGCGGGCGGGGAGCTGTTTTTT.

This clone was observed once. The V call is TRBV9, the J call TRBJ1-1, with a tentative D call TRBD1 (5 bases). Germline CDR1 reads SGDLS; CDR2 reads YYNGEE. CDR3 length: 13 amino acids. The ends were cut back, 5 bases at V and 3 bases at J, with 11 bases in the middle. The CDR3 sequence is CASSPRGDTEAFF. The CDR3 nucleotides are TGTGCCAGCAGTCCCCGGGGGGACACTGAAGCTTTCTTT.

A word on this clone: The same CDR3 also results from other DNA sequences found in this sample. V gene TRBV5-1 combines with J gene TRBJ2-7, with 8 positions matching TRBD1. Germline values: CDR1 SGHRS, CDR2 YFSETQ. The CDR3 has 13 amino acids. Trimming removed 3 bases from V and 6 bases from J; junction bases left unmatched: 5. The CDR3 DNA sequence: TGCGCCAGCAGCTATGGACAGGGAGGCGAGCAGTACTTC. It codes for CASSYGQGGEQYF.

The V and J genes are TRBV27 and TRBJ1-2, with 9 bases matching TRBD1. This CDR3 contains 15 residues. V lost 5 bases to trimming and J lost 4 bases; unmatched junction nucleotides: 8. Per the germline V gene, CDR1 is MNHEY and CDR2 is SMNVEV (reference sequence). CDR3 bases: TGTGCCAGCAGTCCCTCAGGACAGGGGAGCTATGGCTACACCTTC. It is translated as CASSPSGQGSYGYTF.

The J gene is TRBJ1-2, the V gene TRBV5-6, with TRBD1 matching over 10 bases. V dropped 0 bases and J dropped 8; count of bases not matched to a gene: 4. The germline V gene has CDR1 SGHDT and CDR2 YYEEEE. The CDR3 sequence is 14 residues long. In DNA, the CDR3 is TGTGCCAGCAGCTTGGCCGGGACAGGGGTAGGCTACACCTTC. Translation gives CASSLAGTGVGYTF. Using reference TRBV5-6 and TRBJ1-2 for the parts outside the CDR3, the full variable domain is DAGVTQSPTHLIKTRGQQVTLRCSPKSGHDTVSWYQQALGQGPQFIFQYYEEEERQRGNFPDRFSGHQFPNYSSELNVNALLLGDSALYLCASSLAGTGVGYTFGSGTRLTVV.

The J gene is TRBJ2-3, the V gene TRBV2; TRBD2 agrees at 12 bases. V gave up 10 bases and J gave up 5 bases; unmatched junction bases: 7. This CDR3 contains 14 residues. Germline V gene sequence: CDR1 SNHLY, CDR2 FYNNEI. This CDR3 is CAIRLAGVGDTQYF. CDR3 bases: TGTGCCATCAGACTAGCGGGAGTTGGAGATACGCAGTATTTT.

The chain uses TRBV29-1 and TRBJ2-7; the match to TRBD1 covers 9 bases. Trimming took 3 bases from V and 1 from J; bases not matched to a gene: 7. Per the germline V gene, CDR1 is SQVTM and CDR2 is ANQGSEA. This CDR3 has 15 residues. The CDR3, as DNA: TGCAGCGTTGATGACGGGACAGGGACTTCCTACGAGCAGTACTTC. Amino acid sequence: CSVDDGTGTSYEQYF.

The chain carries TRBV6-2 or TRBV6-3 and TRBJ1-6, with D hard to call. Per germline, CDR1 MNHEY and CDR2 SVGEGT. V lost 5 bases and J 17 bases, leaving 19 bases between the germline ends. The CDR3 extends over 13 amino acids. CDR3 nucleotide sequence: TGTGCCAGCAGTCCCCTTTCGTCGAGGAGATTCCACTTT. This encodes CASSPLSSRRFHF.

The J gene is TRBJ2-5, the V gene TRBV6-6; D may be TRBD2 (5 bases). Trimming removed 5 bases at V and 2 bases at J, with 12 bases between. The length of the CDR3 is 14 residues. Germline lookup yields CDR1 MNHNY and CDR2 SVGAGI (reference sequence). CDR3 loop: CASSPPDSQETQYF. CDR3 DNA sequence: TGTGCCAGCAGTCCCCCGGACTCGCAAGAGACCCAGTACTTC.

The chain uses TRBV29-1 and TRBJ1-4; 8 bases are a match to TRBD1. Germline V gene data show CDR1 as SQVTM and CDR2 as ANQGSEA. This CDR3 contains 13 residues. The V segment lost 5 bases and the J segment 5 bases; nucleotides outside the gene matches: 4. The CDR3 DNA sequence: TGCAGCGTTCAGGGACAGGTCAATGAAAAACTGTTTTTT. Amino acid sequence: CSVQGQVNEKLFF. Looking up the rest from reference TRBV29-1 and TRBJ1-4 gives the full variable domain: SAVISQKPSRDICQRGTSLTIQCQVDSQVTMMFWYRQQPGQSLTLIATANQGSEATYESGFVIDKFPISRPNLTFSTLTVSNMSPEDSSIYLCSVQGQVNEKLFFGSGTQLSVL.

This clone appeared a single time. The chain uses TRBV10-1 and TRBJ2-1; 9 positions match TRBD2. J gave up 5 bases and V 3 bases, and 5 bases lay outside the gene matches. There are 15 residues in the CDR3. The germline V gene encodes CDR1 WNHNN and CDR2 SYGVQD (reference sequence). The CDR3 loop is CASSEPASGNNEQFF. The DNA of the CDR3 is TGCGCCAGCAGTGAACCCGCTAGCGGGAACAATGAGCAGTTCTTC.

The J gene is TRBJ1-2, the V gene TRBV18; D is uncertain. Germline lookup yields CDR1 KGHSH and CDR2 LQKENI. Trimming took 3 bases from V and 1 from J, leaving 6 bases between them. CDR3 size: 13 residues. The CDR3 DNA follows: TGTGCCAGCTCACCTGGCAGTAACTATGGCTACACCTTC. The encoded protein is CASSPGSNYGYTF.

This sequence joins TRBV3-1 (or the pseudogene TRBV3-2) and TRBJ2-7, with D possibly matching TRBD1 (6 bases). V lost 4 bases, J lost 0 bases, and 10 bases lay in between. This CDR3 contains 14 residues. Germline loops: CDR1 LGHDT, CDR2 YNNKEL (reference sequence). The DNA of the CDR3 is TGTGCCAGCAGCCTGGGACATCCCTCCTACGAGCAGTACTTC. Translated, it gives CASSLGHPSYEQYF.

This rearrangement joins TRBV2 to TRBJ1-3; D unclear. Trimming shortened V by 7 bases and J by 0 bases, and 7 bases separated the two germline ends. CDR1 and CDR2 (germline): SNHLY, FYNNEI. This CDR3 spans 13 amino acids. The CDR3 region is CASKRRSGNTIYF. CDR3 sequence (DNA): TGTGCCAGCAAGCGGCGCTCTGGAAACACCATATATTTT.

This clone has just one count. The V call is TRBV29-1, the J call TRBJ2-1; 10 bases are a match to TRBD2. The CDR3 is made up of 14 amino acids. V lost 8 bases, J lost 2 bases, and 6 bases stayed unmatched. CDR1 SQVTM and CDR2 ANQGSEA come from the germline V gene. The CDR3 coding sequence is TGCAGCCCGAGAAGCGGGAGGGCCTACAATGAGCAGTTCTTC. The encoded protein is CSPRSGRAYNEQFF.

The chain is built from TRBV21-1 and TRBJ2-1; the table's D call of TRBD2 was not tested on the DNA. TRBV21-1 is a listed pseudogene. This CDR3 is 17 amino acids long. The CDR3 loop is CASSKGTSGRAVGEQFF. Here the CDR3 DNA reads TGTGCCAGCAGCAAAGGGACTAGCGGGAGGGCCGTAGGTGAGCAGTTCTTC.

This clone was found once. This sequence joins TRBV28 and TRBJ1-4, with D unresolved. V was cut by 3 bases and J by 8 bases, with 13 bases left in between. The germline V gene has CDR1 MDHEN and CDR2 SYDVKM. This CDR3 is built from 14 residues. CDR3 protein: CASSLGRREEKLFF. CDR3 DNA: TGTGCCAGCAGTTTGGGAAGGAGGGAAGAAAAACTGTTTTTT. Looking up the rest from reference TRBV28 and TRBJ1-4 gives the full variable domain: DVKVTQSSRYLVKRTGEKVFLECVQDMDHENMFWYRQDPGLGLRLIYFSYDVKMKEKGDIPEGYSVSREKKERFSLILESASTNQTSMYLCASSLGRREEKLFFGSGTQLSVL.